The entry below describes one T cell receptor beta chain. The specificity of this receptor is unknown. Base qualities are not at hand, and no much larger clone is one base apart. Including cysteine and phenylalanine, the CDR3 has 14 amino acids. This entry keeps only the CDR3 DNA: 42 bases, framed from base 1. Taken from the germline V gene (reference sequence), the CDR1 and CDR2 loops are DFQATT and SNEGSKA. Trimming costs V 3 bases and J 2 bases, and their ends lie 12 bases apart. The data stem from a study of blood T cell repertoires in COVID-19 (TCRdb year 2020). Context from the whole study: Samples covering the acute and convalescent phases of COVID-19 were provided by collaborators in the United States, Italy and Spain. The prospective study material was composed of cDNA or gDNA derived from T cells, B-cell-depleted T cells, or PBMCs. Subjects who had been exposed to COVID-19, were actively infected with it, or had recovered from it provided the deeply sampled blood TCRbeta repertoires that made up the dataset. The repertoires were made available in a free public database intended to serve as a resource for research on the immune response to SARS-CoV-2. Samples came from the ongoing ImmuneRACE study (first 160 participants) plus 1,254 subjects from 6 global collaborators. A de-identified subject ID, COVID-19 status, age in years and sex were almost always included in the sample metadata. HLA class I and class II types, where available, came from metadata supplied by the sample provider rather than from assay-based typing.

What the work shows at the level of the full study, not this receptor alone: How much clinical and demographic metadata was included differed by source and by participant, and the metadata was provided uncurated.

The immunoSEQ Assay, a bias-controlled multiplex PCR, was used to amplify TCRbeta CDR3 regions from genomic DNA. As for the authors' bioinformatics: The number of nucleated cells in each sample was estimated by amplification of reference gene primers within the assay. Sequence reads were collapsed and filtered to measure the absolute abundance of every unique TCRbeta CDR3 rearrangement. For each sample, productive Simpson clonality was calculated as the square root of Simpson's diversity index across productive rearrangements. As stored in TCRdb, this immuneACCESS dataset retains in-frame rearrangements with V and J assigned. A fraction of the clones does not appear; measured against another copy, unresolved V genes explain less than half of the discrepancy, and the remainder lacks a known reason. Clone size and V and J calls were adopted from that table, with D and trimming inferred from the DNA. For this sample there are about 130,000 clones; roughly 83% appear just once. 5% to 6.5% of the sample is taken by the ten largest.

The collaborating institutions used their own protocols to collect whole blood in K2EDTA tubes. For TCRbeta analysis, collaborators shipped samples in one of three forms: frozen whole blood, isolated PBMCs, or DNA extracted from either of those sample types. The chain was built from TRBV20-1 and TRBJ2-3; TRBD2 is a weak D gene call, 5 bases matching. This TCR came from a human donor in a cohort sampled during active COVID-19. Sequenced input: peripheral blood. The DNA reads TGCAGTGCTAGTCTTCAAGCGGCCACAGATACGCAGTATTTT. The translation is CSASLQAATDTQYF.